This section outlines one T cell receptor (beta chain) sequence together with its context. This clone's antigen is unknown. The input lacks base qualities; no much larger clone sits a single base away. These data belong to a study of radiation and T cells in renal cell carcinoma (dated by TCRdb to 2020 to 2021). About the investigation overall: The samples were drawn from a clinical trial, where primary renal cell carcinomas were treated with 15 Gy of stereotactic body radiation therapy and then removed by nephrectomy 4 weeks afterward. A total of 50 to 60 samples underwent TCR beta sequencing, made up of some 26 tumors and around 27 peripheral blood samples. A total of 4,016,671 unique CDR3 nucleotide sequences, encoding 2.5 million to 3 million unique CDR3 amino acid sequences, were found across all 55 or so samples.

Beyond this particular receptor, the publication reports: Top tumor clonotypes rose in blood from baseline to 2 weeks post-radiation, then contracted by 4 weeks, suggesting transient expansion of tumor-resident clones. Tracking of blood repertoire dynamics stopped at roughly 4 weeks after treatment, with no follow-up past that point. The single-armed trial design could not address effects of radiation dose or scheduling on the TCR repertoire. Because no pretreatment tumor biopsies were available, whether clonotypes were present in the tumor at baseline could not be determined.

The CDR3 spans 14 residues, from the cysteine through the phenylalanine. The read is trimmed to its CDR3 DNA, 42 bases read in frame from base 1. Trimming accounts for 8 bases at V and 1 base at J, while the number of junction bases matched to no gene is 3. CDR1 is given as MNHNS and CDR2 as SASEGT, both from the germline V gene. The immunoSEQ kit was used, according to the manufacturer's recommendations, to generate TCR beta libraries from genomic DNA. To prepare libraries, a first multiplex PCR with proprietary primers was run, followed by a second PCR that added unique barcodes, and a bead cleanup was done after each round. A positive control reaction and a negative control reaction, both provided in the kit, were run with every batch of samples. The final libraries were assessed on an Agilent 4200 TapeStation D1000 ScreenTape, pooled by volume, and quantified by qPCR. An Illumina NextSeq500 fitted with a MidOutput 150-cycle cartridge performed the sequencing, running 156 Read1 cycles and 15 Index1 cycles with the kit's custom primers. The pooled library was loaded at about 0.93 pM with about 20% PhiX control spiked in. As for the authors' bioinformatics: Vendor-processed data were analyzed in R, with a clonotype defined as all T cells sharing the same CDR3 nucleotide sequence. In the clone abundance analyses, frequencies in each sample were normalized to that sample's 10,000 most abundant clones. Public T cell clones, averaging fewer than five per sample, were removed before analysis. An abundance difference of at least 32-fold between compartments was the criterion for calling clonotypes tumor-enriched or baseline blood-enriched. A beta-binomial differential abundance model was applied to find clonotypes that expanded or contracted between blood time points. Tumor-blood repertoire similarity was measured with the Baroni-Urbani and Buser coefficient, and groups were compared using two-tailed Wilcoxon tests in R. TCRdb took over this immuneACCESS table, retaining in-frame rearrangements with V and J assigned. Such tables are incomplete; in checked studies, under half of the missing clones stem from an unresolved V gene, and the remainder is unexplained. V and J calls and clone size are copied from that table; D and trimming were computed from the DNA. For this sample there are roughly 53,000 clones; 65% to 90% appear just once. Around 31% of the sample is held by the ten biggest clonotypes.

According to the study, the label for this sample's time point signals: baseline pretreatment blood. The treatment or condition label here, explained by the study, means: 15 Gy SBRT to primary tumor, nephrectomy 4 weeks later. To follow tumor-enriched clonotypes, serial peripheral blood was collected from radiation-treated patients at baseline and at 2 weeks and 4 weeks after SBRT. Every patient's renal cell carcinoma showed clear cell pathology. Genomic DNA for TCR sequencing was prepared using the QIAamp DNA Blood Mini Kit (Qiagen). The analyses included just those samples that passed every quality control check.

The chain is encoded by TRBV6-1 joined to TRBJ2-3; 10 of the junction bases match TRBD2. The sequence derives from a woman aged 70-85 years with renal cell carcinoma. This material consisted of blood, taken from a patient whose treatment included radiotherapy and nephrectomy. For the CDR3, the sequence is CASSSGGRTDTQYF. At the DNA level, the sequence is TGTGCCAGCTCTAGCGGGGGCCGCACAGATACGCAGTATTTT.